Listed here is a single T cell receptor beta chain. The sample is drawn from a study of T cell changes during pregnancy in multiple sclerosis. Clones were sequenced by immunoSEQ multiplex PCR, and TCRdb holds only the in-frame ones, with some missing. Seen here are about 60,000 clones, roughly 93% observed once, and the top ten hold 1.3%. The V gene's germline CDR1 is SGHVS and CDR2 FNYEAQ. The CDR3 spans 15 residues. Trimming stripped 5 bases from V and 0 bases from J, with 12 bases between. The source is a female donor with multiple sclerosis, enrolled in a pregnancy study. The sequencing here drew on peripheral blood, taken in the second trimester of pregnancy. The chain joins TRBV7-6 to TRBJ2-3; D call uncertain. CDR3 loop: CASSPLISSTDTQYF. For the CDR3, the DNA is TGTGCCAGCAGCCCATTGATTAGTAGCACAGATACGCAGTATTTT.